One T cell receptor beta chain is described in this entry. The antigen remains unidentified. The method was immunoSEQ multiplex PCR; TCRdb's version includes in-frame clones alone and lacks a portion of them. The sample holds about 23,000 clones, 90% seen once. The CDR3 is made up of 16 amino acids. Germline CDR1 is SGHRS and CDR2 is YFSETQ. Losses at the gene ends were 3 bases for V and 0 bases for J; bases not matched to a gene: 5. The data were obtained in a study of PD-1 blockade in classical Hodgkin lymphoma. Findings of the study overall: The causes of the repertoire differences, possibly disease activity or prior therapy, remain undefined. Compared with healthy donors, newly diagnosed patients reportedly showed lower baseline TCR diversity.

Described time point: newly diagnosed, previously untreated cHL patient sample. Thawed PBMCs yielded CD4+ T cells through magnetic negative selection. What served as comparison were PBMCs in newly diagnosed, untreated classical Hodgkin lymphoma. The receptor's source is a human donor with classical Hodgkin lymphoma. The V call is TRBV5-1, the J call TRBJ2-3; 9 positions agree with TRBD1. Sequenced: CD4+ T cells from blood. CDR3 sequence: CASSSPGQGSTDTQYF. The DNA for the CDR3 is TGCGCCAGCAGCTCACCGGGACAGGGTAGCACAGATACGCAGTATTTT.